These T cell receptor beta chains were read from a single sample in a study of CD8+ T cells in alopecia areata. Some clones are missing from TCRdb's copy, which holds only in-frame ones; the method was immunoSEQ multiplex PCR. Of approximately 200,000 clones in the sample, approximately 40% were seen once. The sequencing here drew on CD4+ T cells sorted from blood, taken at approximately week 37, from a patient treated with tofacitinib. The receptor set was obtained from a human donor with alopecia areata. Both conserved end residues are part of each CDR3. The D gene is left open where the match is weak. Clone size is shown for a subset of rows, as once, few, many or a class of expanded clone.

abundance,d_gene,j_gene,v_gene,CDR3nt,CDR3aa
few,TRBD1,TRBJ2-7,TRBV4-1,TGCGCCAGCAGCCAAGGAGGGACAGTCTACGAGCAGTACTTC,CASSQGGTVYEQYF
few,.,TRBJ2-1,TRBV23-1,TGCGCCAGCAGACACAATGAGCAGTTCTTC,CASRHNEQFF
.,TRBD1,TRBJ2-3,TRBV29-1,TGCAGCGTTGATTTGACAGGGGGCGCGGCTAGCACAGATACGCAGTATTTT,CSVDLTGGAASTDTQYF
.,TRBD2,TRBJ2-3,TRBV2,TGTGCCAGAGGGACTAGCGGGAAAGATACGCAGTATTTT,CARGTSGKDTQYF
.,.,TRBJ1-2,TRBV7-9,TGTGCCAGCAGCCTCCTCCGGGGGGTCAGGACTAACTATGGCTACACCTTC,CASSLLRGVRTNYGYTF
.,TRBD1,TRBJ1-2,TRBV19,TGTGCCAGTAGTATGGGACAGAGAAACTATGGCTACACCTTC,CASSMGQRNYGYTF
.,.,TRBJ2-7,TRBV19,TGTGCCAGTAGTCCTACCCAGAGGCCCTACGAGCAGTACTTC,CASSPTQRPYEQYF
.,.,TRBJ2-3,TRBV27,.,CASSSSTSGSRIDTQYF
.,.,TRBJ2-1,TRBV4-3,TGCGCCAGCAGCCAAGAATTGGTAGCAAATCGGTTCTTC,CASSQELVANRFF
few,TRBD1,TRBJ2-5,TRBV9,TGTGCCAGCAGCGTAGAGGGGGCGAAGACCCAGTACTTC,CASSVEGAKTQYF
few,.,TRBJ1-2,TRBV29-1,TGCAGCGTTGATCCTTCGGGGCAGCATGGCTACACCTTC,CSVDPSGQHGYTF
.,.,TRBJ2-5,TRBV14,TGTGCCAGCAGCCAAGCGGCGGCTCTGATGGGGACCCAGTACTTC,CASSQAAALMGTQYF
.,.,TRBJ2-5,TRBV25-1,TGTGCCAGCAGGGGTGAGTGGGACTGGACCCAAGAGACCCAGTACTTC,CASRGEWDWTQETQYF
few,.,TRBJ2-1,TRBV7-2,TGTGCCGTGCAGACCTACAATGAGCAGTTCTTC,CAVQTYNEQFF
few,.,TRBJ2-1,TRBV6-6,TGTGCCAGCAGTTCTCGGGGACACAATGAGCAGTTCTTC,CASSSRGHNEQFF
.,.,TRBJ2-1,TRBV5-1,TGCGCCAGCAGCCCCGATGGGGCCTCCTACAATGAGCAGTTCTTC,CASSPDGASYNEQFF
few,.,TRBJ2-7,TRBV4-1,TGCGCCAGCAGCCAAGAGTTAGCGAACTCCTACGAGCAGTACTTC,CASSQELANSYEQYF
.,.,TRBJ2-3,TRBV11-2,TGTGCCAGCAGCCTAGGACCTGGGGCGGATACGCAGTATTTT,CASSLGPGADTQYF
.,TRBD2,TRBJ2-7,TRBV6-5,TGTGCCAGCAAACTAGCGGGAGAAATCGGAGGCGAGCAGTACTTC,CASKLAGEIGGEQYF
.,.,TRBJ2-2,TRBV25-1,TGTGCCAGCAGTGAATTGGGAGGGGGCACCGGGGAGCTGTTTTTT,CASSELGGGTGELFF
few,.,TRBJ2-3,TRBV7-2,TGTGCCAGCAGCTTTTCATCGGCAGATACGCAGTATTTT,CASSFSSADTQYF
.,TRBD2,TRBJ2-5,TRBV29-1,TGCAGCGTTGGGTTAGCGGGGATGGAGACCCAGTACTTC,CSVGLAGMETQYF
.,.,TRBJ2-7,TRBV7-2,TGTGCCAGCAGCTTATATCCAGGGTTGGGGACTTACGAGCAGTACTTC,CASSLYPGLGTYEQYF
few,.,TRBJ2-7,TRBV29-1,TGCAGCGTTGTCCTAGGCGGGTCTCAAGAGCAGTACTTC,CSVVLGGSQEQYF
.,.,TRBJ1-1,TRBV30,TGTGCCTGGAGCCCAAAGGCAGGGCAGAACACTGAAGCTTTCTTT,CAWSPKAGQNTEAFF
.,TRBD1,TRBJ1-3,TRBV25-1,TGTGCCAGCAGTGAGGGGGACAGCCGAAACACCATATATTTT,CASSEGDSRNTIYF
.,.,TRBJ1-5,TRBV28,TGTGCCAGCAGCTCACCCCGGGCCCCCGGGGCCCAGCCCCAGCATTTT,CASSSPRAPGAQPQHF
.,.,TRBJ2-3,TRBV29-1,TGCAGCGTTGAGTTTGCGGGGGCGTCTGATACGCAGTATTTT,CSVEFAGASDTQYF
few,.,TRBJ1-4,TRBV7-2,TGTGCCAGCAGCTTAGTTCAAGGGGTAAAACTGTTTTTT,CASSLVQGVKLFF
.,.,TRBJ1-5,TRBV5-1,TGCGCCAGCAGGGAAGGGACCGGCAATCAGCCCCAGCATTTT,CASREGTGNQPQHF
few,TRBD1,TRBJ1-4,TRBV5-1,TGCGCCAGCAGCTTGGGGACAGGACGAAATGAAAAACTGTTTTTT,CASSLGTGRNEKLFF
.,TRBD1,TRBJ1-1,TRBV4-2,TGTGCCAGCAGCCAAGAGTTGACAGGGAAAGCTTTCTTT,CASSQELTGKAFF
few,.,TRBJ1-3,TRBV29-1,TGCAGCGTTAGCTCTGGAAACACCATATATTTT,CSVSSGNTIYF
.,.,TRBJ2-5,TRBV7-2,TGTGCCAGCAGCCCTCAGCGGGCCGCGGAGACCCAGTACTTC,CASSPQRAAETQYF
.,.,TRBJ2-2,TRBV7-2,TGTGCCAGCGGCGGGTCGCTAAACACCGGGGAGCTGTTTTTT,CASGGSLNTGELFF
.,.,TRBJ1-5,TRBV4-2,TGTGCCAGCAGCCAGACTGAGGCAGATGGCAATCAGCCCCAGCATTTT,CASSQTEADGNQPQHF
.,TRBD1,TRBJ2-7,TRBV27,TGTGCCAGCAGCCTAACCGGGACAGATGCCATATCCTACGAGCAGTACTTC,CASSLTGTDAISYEQYF
few,.,TRBJ2-7,TRBV14,TGTGCCAGCAGCCCTTCGGGACAAACCTACGAGCAGTACTTC,CASSPSGQTYEQYF
.,.,TRBJ1-2,TRBV4-1,TGCGCCAGCAGCCTTTTGGAAACAGGGTTCTATGGCTACACCTTC,CASSLLETGFYGYTF
few,.,TRBJ1-5,TRBV19,TGTGCCAGTCAAAGGGGGGGACATCTCAGTCAGCCCCAGCATTTT,CASQRGGHLSQPQHF
few,TRBD2,TRBJ2-5,TRBV19,TGTGCCAGTAGTCCAGGACTAGCGGGCCAAGAGACCCAGTACTTC,CASSPGLAGQETQYF
few,TRBD1,TRBJ1-1,TRBV29-1,TGCAGCGTTGAAGGTACAGGGGCCACTGAAGCTTTCTTT,CSVEGTGATEAFF
.,.,TRBJ1-1,TRBV20-1,TGCAGTGCTAGGGTTATTGAAGCTTTCTTT,CSARVIEAFF
.,.,TRBJ2-7,TRBV15,TGTGCCACCAGCAGGGATTTTCCACCCTACGAGCAGTACTTC,CATSRDFPPYEQYF